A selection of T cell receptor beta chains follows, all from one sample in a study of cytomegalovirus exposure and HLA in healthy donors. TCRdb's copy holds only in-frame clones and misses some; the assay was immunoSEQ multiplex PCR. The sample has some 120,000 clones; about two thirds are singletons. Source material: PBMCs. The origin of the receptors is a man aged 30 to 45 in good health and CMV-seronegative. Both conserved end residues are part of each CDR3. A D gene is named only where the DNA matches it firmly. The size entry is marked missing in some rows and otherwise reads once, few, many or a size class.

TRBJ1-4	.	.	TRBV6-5	TGTGCCAGCAGTTATGCGGGGGGCAATAATGAAAAACTGTTTTTT	CASSYAGGNNEKLFF
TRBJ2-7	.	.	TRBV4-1	TGCGCCAGCAGCCAAGCTGAGGGGGGGATCGCCTACGAGCAGTACTTC	CASSQAEGGIAYEQYF
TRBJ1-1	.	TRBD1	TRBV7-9	TGTTCCAGCAGCTTAGGACAGGGAACGGGCAGGACTGAAGCTTTCTTT	CSSSLGQGTGRTEAFF
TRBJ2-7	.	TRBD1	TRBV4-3	TGCGCCAGCAGCCAAGCCCTGACCGGGACAGGGGTGTACGAGCAGTACTTC	CASSQALTGTGVYEQYF
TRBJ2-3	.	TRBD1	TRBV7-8	TGTGCCAGCAGCTCCAGCCGACAGGGGGCGCCGACAGATACGCAGTATTTT	CASSSSRQGAPTDTQYF
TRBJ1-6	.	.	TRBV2	TGTGCCAGCATTCGAGACGTAGGGGATTCACCCCTCCACTTT	CASIRDVGDSPLHF
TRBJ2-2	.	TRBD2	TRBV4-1	TGCGCCAGCAGCCAAGAACGAGCGGGGGCCTCCACCGGGGAGCTGTTTTTT	CASSQERAGASTGELFF
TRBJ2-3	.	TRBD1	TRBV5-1	TGCGCCAGCAGCTTGACCCCGGGACAGGGAACAGATACGCAGTATTTT	CASSLTPGQGTDTQYF
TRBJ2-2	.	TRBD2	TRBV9	TGTGCCAGCAGCGTAGAAAGGAGCGGGGGTGTCACCGGGGAGCTGTTTTTT	CASSVERSGGVTGELFF
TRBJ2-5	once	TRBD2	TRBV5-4	TGTGCCAGCAGCTTGGAGCGGGAGATGGTAGAGACCCAGTACTTC	CASSLEREMVETQYF
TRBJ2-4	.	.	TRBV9	TGTGCCAGCAGCGTAGAGGGGGTGCCCTCAAACATTCAGTACTTC	CASSVEGVPSNIQYF
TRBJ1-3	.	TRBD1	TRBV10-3	TGTGCCATCACGGGGACAGGGGGCAACACCATATATTTT	CAITGTGGNTIYF
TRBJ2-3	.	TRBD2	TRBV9	TGTGCCAGCAGCCCGCGGCTAGCGGGCATAACAGATACGCAGTATTTT	CASSPRLAGITDTQYF
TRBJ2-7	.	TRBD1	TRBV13	TGTGCCAGCAGCCTCGGACAGGGCTACGAGCAGTACTTC	CASSLGQGYEQYF
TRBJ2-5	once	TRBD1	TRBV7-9	TGTGCCAGCAGCTTAGAGGACAGGGGATCGCGAGAGACCCAGTACTTC	CASSLEDRGSRETQYF
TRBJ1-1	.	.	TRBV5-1	TGCGCCAGCAGCAACGACAGCTTAATGAACACTGAAGCTTTCTTT	CASSNDSLMNTEAFF
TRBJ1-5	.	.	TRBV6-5	TGTGCCAGCACCTCGGGGTACAATCAGCCCCAGCATTTT	CASTSGYNQPQHF
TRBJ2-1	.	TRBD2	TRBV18	TGTGCCAGCACGCGGGCCACTAGCGGGGGGGCCTCCTACAATGAGCAGTTCTTC	CASTRATSGGASYNEQFF
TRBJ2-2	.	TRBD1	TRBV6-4	TGTGCCAGCAGTGATCCGAAATCAGGGGGCCGGGACACCGGGGAGCTGTTTTTT	CASSDPKSGGRDTGELFF
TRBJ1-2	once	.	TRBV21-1	TGTGCCAGCAGCAAAGTTAAAGTCCTTCCCAGGTACCTCAACTATGGCTACACCTTC	CASSKVKVLPRYLNYGYTF
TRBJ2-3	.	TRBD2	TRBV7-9	TGTGCCAGCAGCGCCCTAGCGGGGGGGAGGGGCGCAGATACGCAGTATTTT	CASSALAGGRGADTQYF